The sequence of this T cell receptor beta chain was determined in a study of identical twins. Broader study findings: The models systematically underestimated how much out-of-frame TCR alpha was shared in monozygotic twins. With abundant cord blood beta clonotypes, insertions were fewer; memory repertoires showed no such pattern. The study found weaker excess twin sharing in beta out-of-frame sequences.

CDR3 size: 13 residues. Germline loops: CDR1 GTSNPN, CDR2 SVGIG (reference sequence). The germline V and J ends were trimmed by 3 bases and 2 bases, with 8 bases remaining between them. This clonotype occurred a few times. The antigen remains undetermined. TCRdb re-called the 5' RACE reads with MiXCR, one entry per CDR3 protein. The repertoire holds roughly 350,000 distinct CDR3 sequences, with approximately 10% as singletons. The V call is TRBV30, the J call TRBJ1-5; D remains unclear. The sample taken for sequencing was naive T cells sorted from blood. The sequence derives from a woman aged 45 to 65 in good health. Written as DNA, the CDR3 is TGTGCCTGGAGAGGGCAGGGCAATCAGCCCCAGCATTTT. This gives the protein CAWRGQGNQPQHF. Filled out from reference TRBV30 and TRBJ1-5, the complete variable domain reads SQTIHQWPATLVQPVGSPLSLECTVEGTSNPNLYWYRQAAGRGLQLLFYSVGIGQISSEVPQNLSASRPQDRQFILSSKKLLLSDSGFYLCAWRGQGNQPQHFGDGTRLSIL.